A single sample is the source of the 31 T cell receptor beta chains below, sequenced in a study of early T cells in non-severe SARS-CoV-2 infection (TCRdb year 2021). The library was generated by 5' RACE. The data were produced on a NextSeq 500. Clones were called with MiXCR by TCRdb after fastp trimmed the public reads at Q25, and only in-frame beta chains were retained. CDR3 protein sequences are deduplicated, and each keeps its most common genes and DNA. The sample table holds about 80,000 distinct CDR3 sequences, of which 12% were seen once. Jointly, the top ten make up roughly 15% of the sample. Sequenced here: whole blood, sampled at baseline. The receptors stem from an adult who was a healthcare worker with PCR-confirmed SARS-CoV-2 infection or an uninfected control (not recorded which). The donor label of this sample is uncertain.

This clonotype has a count of ten or more. V usage is TRBV9 and J usage is TRBJ2-3, with TRBD2 identical over 8 bases. The ends lost 6 bases at V and 2 bases at J; junction bases unmatched: 8. Germline CDR1 SGDLS, CDR2 YYNGEE. The CDR3 sequence is 15 residues long. CDR3 DNA sequence: TGTGCCAGCACCTTTAGCGGGGCTCCCACAGATACGCAGTATTTT. Its protein is CASTFSGAPTDTQYF.

This clonotype was seen more than once but under ten times. The chain is built from TRBV5-1 and TRBJ2-5; D is unresolved. The CDR3 spans 13 residues. Germline V gives CDR1 SGHRS, CDR2 YFSETQ. The V gene lost 4 bases and the J gene lost 2 bases, with 9 bases spanning the gap. The CDR3 nucleotides read TGCGCCAGCAGCCAGGAGACTCAAGAGACCCAGTACTTC. Residues: CASSQETQETQYF.

This clonotype occurred a few times. CDR3 residues: CATAVRLAGPQGKNIQYF. The CDR3 nucleotides read TGTGCCACCGCAGTAAGACTAGCGGGCCCCCAGGGCAAAAACATTCAGTACTTC. The chain couples TRBV24-1 to TRBJ2-4, with 10 positions matching TRBD2. Trimming took 9 bases from V and 3 from J; bases not matched to a gene: 16. The CDR3 is made up of 18 amino acids. Germline loops: CDR1 KGHDR, CDR2 SFDVKD.

This chain connects TRBV7-7 to TRBJ2-5; unclear D gene. The V end was cut by 5 bases, the J end by 0 bases, with 7 bases between. Germline V gives CDR1 SSHAT, CDR2 FNYEAQ (reference sequence). This CDR3 is built from 13 residues. The CDR3 reads CASSQAYQETQYF. CDR3 nucleotide sequence: TGTGCCAGCAGCCAGGCGTACCAAGAGACCCAGTACTTC.

This clonotype was counted at least ten times. The V call is TRBV4-2, the J call TRBJ1-4; D remains ambiguous. This CDR3 region has 12 residues. Germline V gene lookup returns CDR1 LGHNA and CDR2 YNFKEQ. Trimming took 3 bases from V and 8 from J, leaving 7 bases between them. The CDR3 loop is CASSHSQEKLFF. CDR3 DNA sequence: TGTGCCAGCAGCCACTCACAGGAAAAACTGTTTTTT.

In this sample, this clonotype turned up many times. The rearrangement joins TRBV5-1 to TRBJ1-3, with TRBD1 as a possible D gene (5 bases). CDR1 is SGHRS and CDR2 is YFSETQ in the germline V gene. The V gene lost 0 bases and the J gene lost 0 bases, with 13 bases spanning the gap. The CDR3 runs to 17 residues. The CDR3 is CASSLGEGPSSGNTIYF. DNA for the CDR3: TGCGCCAGCAGCTTGGGGGAGGGACCGAGCTCTGGAAACACCATATATTTT.

The V gene is TRBV14, the J gene TRBJ1-1; D is uncertain. V gave up 2 bases and J gave up 5 bases, with 3 bases separating them. The V gene's germline CDR1 is SGHDN and CDR2 FVKESK. The CDR3 totals 11 residues. As DNA, the CDR3 is TGTGCCAGCAGCCAATTTACTGAAGCTTTCTTT. Its translation: CASSQFTEAFF.

This clonotype was seen a handful of times. This chain links TRBV5-5 with TRBJ1-2; D not resolved. Trimming stripped 2 bases from V and 8 bases from J, with 19 bases between. The CDR3 is 15 amino acids. The V gene's germline CDR1 is SGHKS and CDR2 YYEKEE (reference sequence). CDR3 residues: CASSFAWTSLGGYTF. For the CDR3, the DNA is TGTGCCAGCAGCTTCGCGTGGACGTCCCTGGGGGGCTACACCTTC. The whole variable domain, remainder taken from reference TRBV5-5 and TRBJ1-2, is DAGVTQSPTHLIKTRGQQVTLRCSPISGHKSVSWYQQVLGQGPQFIFQYYEKEERGRGNFPDRFSARQFPNYSSELNVNALLLGDSALYLCASSFAWTSLGGYTFGSGTRLTVV.

This clonotype was recorded a few times. The chain joins TRBV27 to TRBJ1-2, with D possibly matching TRBD1 (6 bases). Germline V gives CDR1 MNHEY, CDR2 SMNVEV (reference sequence). Between the trimmed V and J ends, which lost 3 bases and 4 bases, there was a span of 12 bases. This CDR3 is 14 amino acids long. The CDR3 DNA sequence: TGTGCCAGCAGTTTGGCAGGGGCGACCTATGGCTACACCTTC. This codes for CASSLAGATYGYTF.

This clonotype was counted ten times or more. The chain carries TRBV7-8 and TRBJ1-2; D is possibly TRBD1 (6 bases). The germline gives CDR1 SGHVS, CDR2 FQNEAQ. The CDR3 has 13 amino acids. V shed 1 base and J shed 7 bases, with 10 bases lying between them. DNA for the CDR3: TGTGCCAGCAGCTTAGTCACAGGGAGTGGCTACACCTTC. It is translated as CASSLVTGSGYTF. Together with reference TRBV7-8 and TRBJ1-2, the CDR3 gives the full variable domain: GAGVSQSPRYKVAKRGQDVALRCDPISGHVSLFWYQQALGQGPEFLTYFQNEAQLDKSGLPSDRFFAERPEGSVSTLKIQRTQQEDSAVYLCASSLVTGSGYTFGSGTRLTVV.

J is TRBJ2-3 and V is TRBV14; D unclear. The CDR3 runs 12 residues. Germline V lookup: CDR1 SGHDN, CDR2 FVKESK. Trimming pared 5 bases from V and 7 bases from J, leaving 10 bases between. The CDR3 is CASSAQSNTQYF. The CDR3 bases are TGTGCCAGCAGCGCCCAGTCGAATACGCAGTATTTT.

In this sample, this clonotype turned up many times. This chain connects TRBV2 to TRBJ2-2; possible D gene TRBD1, 6 bases. From germline, CDR1 is SNHLY and CDR2 FYNNEI. This CDR3 has 13 residues. The V gene lost 8 bases and the J gene lost 1 base, with 8 bases spanning the gap. CDR3 bases: TGTGCCAGCCAGACAGGGAACACCGGGGAGCTGTTTTTT. It yields the protein CASQTGNTGELFF. The full variable domain, its missing parts supplied by reference TRBV2 and TRBJ2-2, is EPEVTQTPSHQVTQMGQEVILRCVPISNHLYFYWYRQILGQKVEFLVSFYNNEISEKSEIFDDQFSVERPDGSNFTLKIRSTKLEDSAMYFCASQTGNTGELFFGEGSRLTVL.

This clonotype has only a few counts. The genes are TRBV29-1 and TRBJ1-1; D remains unclear. V lost 5 bases and J 0 bases, leaving 10 bases between the germline ends. Germline values: CDR1 SQVTM, CDR2 ANQGSEA. The CDR3 loop spans 13 amino acids. The CDR3 DNA reads TGCAGCGTTTCCATTGGAGTGAACACTGAAGCTTTCTTT. The encoded protein is CSVSIGVNTEAFF.

J is TRBJ2-7 and V is TRBV6-2 or TRBV6-3; weak D call: TRBD1 (5 bases). Germline CDR1 is MNHEY and CDR2 is SVGEGT. The CDR3 totals 14 residues. V was clipped by 7 bases and J by 2 bases, with 15 bases between them. The CDR3 DNA follows: TGTGCCAGCACCTACGACAGTCTCACCTACGAGCAGTACTTC. As protein: CASTYDSLTYEQYF.

This clonotype was observed many times. The V call is TRBV19, the J call TRBJ2-7; 14 bases agree with TRBD2. The germline V gene has CDR1 LNHDA and CDR2 SQIVND (reference sequence). This CDR3 is built from 18 residues. V lost 5 bases and J lost 5; bases outside the gene matches: 14. The CDR3 protein is CASSRGLAGGPITDEQYF. The CDR3 region has the DNA TGTGCCAGTAGTCGCGGACTAGCGGGGGGCCCAATAACCGACGAGCAGTACTTC.

The rearrangement joins TRBV2 to TRBJ2-5; TRBD2 aligns across 9 bases. CDR3 length equals 13 residues. With V trimmed by 1 base and J by 7 bases, 1 base remained unmatched. CDR1 and CDR2 (germline): SNHLY, FYNNEI. CDR3 loop: CASSEGGLATQYF. In DNA form, the CDR3 reads TGTGCCAGCAGTGAAGGGGGACTAGCGACCCAGTACTTC. The full variable domain, completed using reference TRBV2 and TRBJ2-5, is EPEVTQTPSHQVTQMGQEVILRCVPISNHLYFYWYRQILGQKVEFLVSFYNNEISEKSEIFDDQFSVERPDGSNFTLKIRSTKLEDSAMYFCASSEGGLATQYFGPGTRLLVL.

This chain joins TRBV28 and TRBJ2-7; no reliable D call. Trimming stripped 7 bases from V and 3 bases from J, with 19 bases between. The germline CDR1 and CDR2 sequences are MDHEN and SYDVKM. The CDR3 is made up of 15 amino acids. CDR3 sequence reads: CASIPKPGGSYEQYF. CDR3 coding DNA: TGTGCCAGCATTCCAAAGCCAGGTGGTAGCTACGAGCAGTACTTC.

The chain employs TRBV5-1 and TRBJ2-1; 9 bases are a match to TRBD2. Germline V gives CDR1 SGHRS, CDR2 YFSETQ. This CDR3 spans 16 amino acids. V was clipped by 0 bases and J by 6 bases; unmatched bases: 7. CDR3 DNA: TGCGCCAGCAGCTTGGCCGGACTAGCGATGATCAATGAGCAGTTCTTC. Translated, it gives CASSLAGLAMINEQFF.

This clonotype was recorded many times. The V and J genes are TRBV7-3 and TRBJ2-2; 7 bases are a match to TRBD1. CDR3 size: 15 residues. CDR1 and CDR2 from the germline V gene are SGHTA and FQGTGA. V lost 1 base, J lost 7 bases, and 6 bases stayed unmatched. DNA for the CDR3: TGTGCCAGCAGCTTAAGTACAGGGGCGAACGGGGAGCTGTTTTTT. Its translation is CASSLSTGANGELFF.

This clonotype appeared a few times. The chain combines TRBV20-1 with TRBJ2-4; D unresolved. With 6 bases removed from V and 6 bases from J, the gap between germline ends came to 21 bases. From germline, CDR1 is DFQATT and CDR2 SNEGSKA (reference sequence). The CDR3 runs 15 residues. As DNA, the CDR3 is TGCAGTGCCGTGGGTCAGGCGACCCTTTCAAACATTCAGTACTTC. Its protein is CSAVGQATLSNIQYF.

The V gene is TRBV11-2, the J gene TRBJ2-1; D gene ambiguous. Trimming left V 6 bases short and J 8 bases short, with 11 bases between. The CDR3 is made up of 12 amino acids. The germline CDR1 and CDR2 sequences are SGHAT and FQNNGV. In DNA, the CDR3 is TGTGCCAGCAGTCAAGCCAGCGATGAGCAGTTCTTC. Its translation is CASSQASDEQFF.

The genes are TRBV4-1 and TRBJ2-2; maybe TRBD1 (6 bases). The CDR3 is 15 residues long. Germline V gene lookup returns CDR1 MGHRA and CDR2 YSYEKL. V lost 0 bases and J lost 11, with 16 bases in between. CDR3: CASSQEPLRGGELFF. The CDR3 DNA reads as TGCGCCAGCAGCCAAGAACCCCTCAGGGGCGGCGAGCTGTTTTTT.

V gene TRBV2 combines with J gene TRBJ2-5; D is undetermined. The length of the CDR3 is 15 residues. Germline V CDR1 and CDR2: SNHLY, FYNNEI. Trimming cost V 4 bases and J 2 bases, with 14 bases left between them. The CDR3 bases are TGTGCCAGCAGTGCCCTTGGCAGCCCACAAGAGACCCAGTACTTC. Protein product: CASSALGSPQETQYF.

The chain recombines TRBV29-1 with TRBJ1-2, with a weak D call TRBD1 (6 bases). In germline, CDR1 is SQVTM, CDR2 ANQGSEA. The CDR3 consists of 15 residues. V was cut by 4 bases and J by 5 bases, with 20 bases left in between. CDR3 DNA sequence: TGCAGCGTTGTTGAGGGGGTAGGCCTTCATTATGGCTACACCTTC. It encodes CSVVEGVGLHYGYTF.

This clonotype was detected ten times or more. The chain has TRBV12-3 or TRBV12-4 and TRBJ1-1; D remains unclear. V dropped 6 bases and J dropped 4 bases, with 9 bases sitting between them. This CDR3 has 12 residues. The DNA for the CDR3 is TGTGCCAGCAGGAAGGTGGGCACTGAAGCTTTCTTT. Translated: CASRKVGTEAFF.

J is TRBJ2-5 and V is TRBV6-2 or TRBV6-3, with D hard to call. This CDR3 contains 12 residues. Germline CDR1 and CDR2: MNHEY and SVGEGT. V was cut by 5 bases and J by 7 bases, with 11 bases left in between. In DNA form, the CDR3 reads TGTGCCAGCAGTACCCCATGGGCGACCCAGTACTTC. Its translation is CASSTPWATQYF.

The rearrangement joins TRBV12-3 or TRBV12-4 to TRBJ2-1, with D tentatively TRBD1 (6 bases). The CDR3 has 15 amino acids. Trimming stripped 7 bases from V and 7 bases from J, with 20 bases between. CDR3 in amino acids: CASTAAGGGLNEQFF. CDR3 bases: TGTGCCAGCACCGCGGCTGGGGGCGGATTAAATGAGCAGTTCTTC.

This chain connects TRBV9 to TRBJ2-3, with D hard to call. Germline assignment: CDR1 SGDLS and CDR2 YYNGEE. This CDR3 is built from 14 residues. Trimming cost V 1 base and J 4 bases, with 10 bases left between them. The CDR3 sequence: CASSVPPTADTQYF. The CDR3 DNA is TGTGCCAGCAGCGTACCTCCGACCGCAGATACGCAGTATTTT.

In this sample, this clonotype turned up a few times. This sequence joins TRBV27 and TRBJ2-3; unclear D gene. CDR3 size: 14 residues. CDR1 and CDR2 from the germline V gene are MNHEY and SMNVEV (reference sequence). The V gene lost 4 bases and the J gene lost 3 bases, with 11 bases spanning the gap. DNA of the CDR3: TGTGCCAGCAGTTCCCCGGCTAGGACAGATACGCAGTATTTT. Translation gives CASSSPARTDTQYF.

The chain recombines TRBV12-3 or TRBV12-4 with TRBJ2-1; tentative D call: TRBD1 (6 bases). The CDR3 loop spans 15 amino acids. Between the trimmed V and J ends, which lost 6 bases and 9 bases, there was a span of 21 bases. Here the CDR3 reads CASRDLEQGLGEQFF. For the CDR3, the DNA is TGTGCCAGCAGGGATTTGGAACAGGGTCTGGGTGAGCAGTTCTTC.

V and J are TRBV2 and TRBJ2-3, with TRBD2 matching 8 bases. The CDR3 length is 15 residues. V was clipped by 6 bases and J by 3 bases; unmatched bases: 8. CDR1 and CDR2 (germline): SNHLY, FYNNEI. The CDR3 DNA sequence: TGTGCCAGCAGCGGAGCGGGGGAGACAACAGATACGCAGTATTTT. It codes for CASSGAGETTDTQYF.